This T cell receptor (beta chain) derives from a study of T-cell reconstitution after alpha-beta-depleted transplantation in children (TCRdb year 2016). Notes on the research overall: The study quantitatively tracked T-cell immune reconstitution after TCRalphabeta/CD19-depleted allogeneic hematopoietic cell transplantation in children using TCR repertoire profiling.

This clonotype occurred a few times. The antigen it binds to is not known. Per-base qualities were not stored, and no clone one base away is much larger. The meaning of the sample's treatment or condition label: allogeneic hematopoietic cell transplantation with graft depleted of TCRalphabeta T cells and CD19 B cells. The children who served as transplant recipients had been given grafts of TCRalphabeta/CD19-depleted allogeneic hematopoietic cells. Broader findings and caveats from the paper: The apparently early alphabetaT-cell count recovery about two months after transplant was reportedly dependent on only several hundred rapidly expanded clones derived from non-depleted graft cells. Over subsequent months, a decline in hyperexpanded clone frequencies was noted, and after one year, T-cell counts and TCRbeta diversity were mostly ascribed to newly produced T cells. In some patients, the high TCRbeta diversity seen at day 60 was put down to recipient T cells and intrathymic progenitors that had survived conditioning.

Deletion took 6 bases off V and 0 bases off J, with a span of 15 bases between the germline ends. The CDR3 has 15 amino acids, counting the end cysteine and phenylalanine. Just CDR3 DNA is preserved here, 45 bases in frame from base 1. Taken from the germline V gene (reference sequence), the CDR1 and CDR2 loops are DFQATT and SNEGSKA. Library prep was done by PCR. The sample was run on an Illumina HiSeq 2500. TCR libraries were prepared with molecular barcoding, using unique molecular identifiers to normalize TCRbeta repertoire quantification. TCRdb trimmed the raw reads at Q25, called clones with MiXCR and kept productive beta chains. Each CDR3 protein appears once, grouped with its most common genes and DNA. Recorded for this sample are some 600,000 distinct CDR3 sequences; 10% to 15% of them occurred a single time. The ten most abundant clones make up approximately 2% of the sample.

Recombination linked TRBV20-1 to TRBJ2-4; the D gene is perhaps TRBD1 or TRBD2, as each covers 5 bases. The specimen comprised PBMCs, mostly from graft donor cells, sampled 360 days after TCRalphabeta/CD19-depleted stem cell transplant. The receptor's source is a male patient aged 5 to 17 who had a stem cell transplant for acute myeloid leukemia, so the T cells may come from the graft donor. The nucleotide sequence is given as TGCAGTGCCCTCCGGGACCGGCTAGCCAAAAACATTCAGTACTTC. Its protein is CSALRDRLAKNIQYF.